These 3 T cell receptor beta chains were all obtained from the same sample, sequenced in a study of OX40 agonist ivuxolimab in advanced cancers. Receptor amplification or capture employed the immunoSEQ multiplex PCR assay. TCRdb retrieved this table from immuneACCESS and kept in-frame rearrangements only. Not all clones are present; in checked studies, unresolved V genes account for under half, and no reason is known for the remainder. The sample table contains about 34,000 clones; only one count was recorded for 70% to 80% of them. The ten largest clones add up to 11% of the sample. Sample: CD4+ or CD8+ T cells sorted from blood, taken in a trial of the OX40 agonist ivuxolimab. Every receptor here comes from an adult with an advanced solid tumor such as melanoma, head and neck, liver or kidney cancer.

V is TRBV18 and J is TRBJ1-6, with a tentative D call TRBD1 (5 bases). The CDR3 extends over 13 amino acids. The V gene's germline CDR1 is KGHSH and CDR2 LQKENI. V lost 3 bases, J lost 7 bases, and 7 bases lay in between. In DNA form, the CDR3 reads TGTGCCAGCTCACCGACAGTGAATTCACCCCTCCACTTT. This codes for CASSPTVNSPLHF.

In its sample, this clone is medium-sized. The chain couples TRBV30 to TRBJ2-7; TRBD1 might be the D (6 bases). V lost 0 bases and J 5 bases, leaving 11 bases between the germline ends. This CDR3 contains 13 residues. Germline assignment: CDR1 GTSNPN and CDR2 SVGIG (reference sequence). CDR3 loop: CAWSVQGWNEQYF. CDR3 sequence (DNA): TGTGCCTGGAGTGTACAGGGATGGAACGAGCAGTACTTC.

V and J are TRBV7-3 and TRBJ2-3; D not resolved. The germline V gene encodes CDR1 SGHTA and CDR2 FQGTGA. V lost 4 bases to trimming and J lost 3 bases, with 8 bases between them. The CDR3 length is 13 residues. CDR3 coding DNA: TGTGCCAGCAGCTCCCTAATAACAGATACGCAGTATTTT. Protein: CASSSLITDTQYF.